One TCR beta chain is described in this entry. Its antigen is unknown. PCR involved 60 Vbeta and 13 Jbeta primers. Here immunoSEQ multiplex PCR was the method, and the copy in TCRdb shows in-frame clones only, minus some. Of some 190,000 clones in the sample, approximately 73% were seen once. The entry originates in a study of cytomegalovirus exposure and HLA in healthy donors. Looking at the study overall: Early on, a data release was issued that held roughly 84 million unique TCRs from HLA-typed donors. Ancestry clustering placed more than 65% of approximately 420 genotyped donors in the Caucasian-associated cluster.

Broader study findings: What TCR beta sequences reportedly achieved was accurate prediction of HLA-A and HLA-B alleles in most subjects.

V trimming: 3 bases; J trimming: 4 bases; junction bases outside the gene matches: 6. The CDR3 consists of 15 residues. CDR1 is MDHEN, CDR2 SYDVKM, per germline. Sample: PBMCs. This TCR came from a woman aged 30 to 39 in good health and CMV-seropositive. The chain employs TRBV28 and TRBJ1-3; 7 bases agree with TRBD1. CDR3 sequence: CASSFAGTAGNTIYF. The CDR3 nucleotides are TGTGCCAGCAGTTTCGCTGGGACAGCGGGAAACACCATATATTTT.